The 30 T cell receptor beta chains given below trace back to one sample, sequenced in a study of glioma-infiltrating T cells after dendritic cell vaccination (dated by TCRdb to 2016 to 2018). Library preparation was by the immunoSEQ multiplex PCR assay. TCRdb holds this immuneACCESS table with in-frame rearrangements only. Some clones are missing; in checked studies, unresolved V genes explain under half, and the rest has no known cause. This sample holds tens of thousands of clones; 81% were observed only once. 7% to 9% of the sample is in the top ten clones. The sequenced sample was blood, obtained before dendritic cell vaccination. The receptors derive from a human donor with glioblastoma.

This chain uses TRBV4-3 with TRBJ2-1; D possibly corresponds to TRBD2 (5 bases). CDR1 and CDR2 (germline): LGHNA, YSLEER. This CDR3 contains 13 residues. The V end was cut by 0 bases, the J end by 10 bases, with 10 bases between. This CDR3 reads CASSQDLALEQFF. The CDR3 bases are TGCGCCAGCAGCCAAGATCTAGCCCTCGAGCAGTTCTTC.

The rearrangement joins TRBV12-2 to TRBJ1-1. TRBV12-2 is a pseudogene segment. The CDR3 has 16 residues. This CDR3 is CASRLTLRDWNTEAFF. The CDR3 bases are TGTGCAAGTCGCTTAACCCTTAGGGACTGGAACACTGAAGCTTTCTTT.

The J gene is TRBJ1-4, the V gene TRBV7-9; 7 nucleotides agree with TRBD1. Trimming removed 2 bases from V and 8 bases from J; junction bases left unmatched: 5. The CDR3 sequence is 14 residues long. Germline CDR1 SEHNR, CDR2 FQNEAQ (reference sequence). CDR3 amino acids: CASSLRQGGEKLFF. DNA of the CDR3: TGTGCCAGCAGCTTACGACAGGGTGGGGAAAAACTGTTTTTT.

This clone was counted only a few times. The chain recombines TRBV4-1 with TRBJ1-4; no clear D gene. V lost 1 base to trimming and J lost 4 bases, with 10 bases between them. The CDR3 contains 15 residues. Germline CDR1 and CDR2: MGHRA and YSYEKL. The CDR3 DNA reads TGCGCCAGCAGCCAAGGGGAGGGCGGTAATGAAAAACTGTTTTTT. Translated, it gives CASSQGEGGNEKLFF.

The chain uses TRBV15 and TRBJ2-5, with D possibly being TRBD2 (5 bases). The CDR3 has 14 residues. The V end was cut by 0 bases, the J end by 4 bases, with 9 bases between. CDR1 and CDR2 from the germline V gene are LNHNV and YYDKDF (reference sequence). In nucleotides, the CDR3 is TGTGCCACCAGCAGAGATCTGCTAGCAGAGACCCAGTACTTC. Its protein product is CATSRDLLAETQYF. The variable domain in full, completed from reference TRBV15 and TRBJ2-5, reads DAMVIQNPRYQVTQFGKPVTLSCSQTLNHNVMYWYQQKSSQAPKLLFHYYDKDFNNEADTPDNFQSRRPNTSFCFLDIRSPGLGDTAMYLCATSRDLLAETQYFGPGTRLLVL.

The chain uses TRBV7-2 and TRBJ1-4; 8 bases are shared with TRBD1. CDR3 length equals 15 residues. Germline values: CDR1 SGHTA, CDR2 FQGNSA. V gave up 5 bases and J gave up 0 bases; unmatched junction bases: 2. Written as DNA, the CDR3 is TGTGCCAGCAGCCGGACAGGGCCAACTAATGAAAAACTGTTTTTT. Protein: CASSRTGPTNEKLFF.

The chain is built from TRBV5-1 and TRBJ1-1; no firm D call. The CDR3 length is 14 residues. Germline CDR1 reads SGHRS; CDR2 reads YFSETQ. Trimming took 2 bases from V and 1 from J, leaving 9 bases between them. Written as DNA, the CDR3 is TGCGCCAGCAGCTTTGAGGGAAAGAACACTGAAGCTTTCTTT. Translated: CASSFEGKNTEAFF.

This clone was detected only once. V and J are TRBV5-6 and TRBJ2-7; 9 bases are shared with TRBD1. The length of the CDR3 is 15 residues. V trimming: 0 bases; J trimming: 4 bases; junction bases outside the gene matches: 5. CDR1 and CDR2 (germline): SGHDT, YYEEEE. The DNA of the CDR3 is TGTGCCAGCAGCTTGGCCGGGACAGGGTCGTACGAGCAGTACTTC. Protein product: CASSLAGTGSYEQYF.

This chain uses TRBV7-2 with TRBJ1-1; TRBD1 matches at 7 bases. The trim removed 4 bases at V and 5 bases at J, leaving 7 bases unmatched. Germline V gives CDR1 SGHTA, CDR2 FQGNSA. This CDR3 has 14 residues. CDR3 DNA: TGTGCCAGCAGCTCCTCGACAGGGAGAACTGAAGCTTTCTTT. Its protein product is CASSSSTGRTEAFF.

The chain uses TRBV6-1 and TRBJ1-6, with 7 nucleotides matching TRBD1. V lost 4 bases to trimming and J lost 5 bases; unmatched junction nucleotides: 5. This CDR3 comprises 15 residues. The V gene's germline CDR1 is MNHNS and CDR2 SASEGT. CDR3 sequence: CASSARQGDNSPLHF. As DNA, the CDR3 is TGTGCCAGCAGTGCCCGACAGGGCGATAATTCACCCCTCCACTTT.

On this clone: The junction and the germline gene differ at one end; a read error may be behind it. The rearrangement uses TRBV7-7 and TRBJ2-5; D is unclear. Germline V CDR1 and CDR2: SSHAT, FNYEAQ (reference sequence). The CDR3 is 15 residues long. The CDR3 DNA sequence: TGTGCTAGCAGCTTAGGAACAGAAAAATGGGAGACCCAGTACTTC. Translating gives CASSLGTEKWETQYF.

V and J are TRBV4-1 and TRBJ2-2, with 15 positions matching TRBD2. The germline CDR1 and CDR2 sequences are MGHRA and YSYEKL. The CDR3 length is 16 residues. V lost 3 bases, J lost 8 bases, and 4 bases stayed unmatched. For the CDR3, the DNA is TGCGCCAGCAGCCAGAGGACTAGCGGGGGGGCGGGGGAGCTGTTTTTT. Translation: CASSQRTSGGAGELFF.

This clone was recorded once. CDR3: CASSPTSGGRQETQYF. The CDR3, as DNA: TGCGCCAGCAGCCCGACTAGCGGGGGCCGACAAGAGACCCAGTACTTC. This rearrangement joins TRBV5-1 to TRBJ2-5; TRBD2 agrees at 12 bases. The J segment lost 2 bases and the V segment lost 4 bases, leaving 6 bases of the junction unmatched. CDR3 length equals 16 residues. Looked up from germline, CDR1 is SGHRS and CDR2 is YFSETQ. The full variable domain, with the rest looked up from reference TRBV5-1 and TRBJ2-5, is KAGVTQTPRYLIKTRGQQVTLSCSPISGHRSVSWYQQTPGQGLQFLFEYFSETQRNKGNFPGRFSGRQFSNSRSEMNVSTLELGDSALYLCASSPTSGGRQETQYFGPGTRLLVL.

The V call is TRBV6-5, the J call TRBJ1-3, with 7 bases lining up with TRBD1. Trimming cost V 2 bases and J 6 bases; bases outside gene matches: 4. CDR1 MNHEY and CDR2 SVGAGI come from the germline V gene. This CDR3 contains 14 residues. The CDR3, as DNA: TGTGCCAGCAGTTACCTTAAGGGGGCAAACACCATATATTTT. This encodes CASSYLKGANTIYF.

The CDR3 nucleotides read TGCGCCAGCAGCTTGGGAGGAGGCCAGGGGAGCACAGATACGCAGTATTTT. Protein product: CASSLGGGQGSTDTQYF. This sequence joins TRBV5-1 and TRBJ2-3; maybe TRBD1 (6 bases). This CDR3 has 17 amino acids. The germline gives CDR1 SGHRS, CDR2 YFSETQ. With 0 bases removed from V and 0 bases from J, the gap between germline ends came to 14 bases.

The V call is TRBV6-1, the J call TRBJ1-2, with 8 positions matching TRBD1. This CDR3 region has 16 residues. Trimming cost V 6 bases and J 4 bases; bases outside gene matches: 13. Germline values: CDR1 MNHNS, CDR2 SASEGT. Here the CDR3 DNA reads TGTGCCAGCAGCGAATCTACAGGGGGAGCAAGCTATGGCTACACCTTC. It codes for CASSESTGGASYGYTF.

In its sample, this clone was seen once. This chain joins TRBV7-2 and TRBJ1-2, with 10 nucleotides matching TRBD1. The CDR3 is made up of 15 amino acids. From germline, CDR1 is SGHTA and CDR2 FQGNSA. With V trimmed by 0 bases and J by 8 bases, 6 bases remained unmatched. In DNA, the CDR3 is TGTGCCAGCAGCTTAGCCACAGGGACAGGGGAGGGCTACACCTTC. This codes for CASSLATGTGEGYTF. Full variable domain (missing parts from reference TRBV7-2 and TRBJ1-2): GAGVSQSPSNKVTEKGKDVELRCDPISGHTALYWYRQSLGQGLEFLIYFQGNSAPDKSGLPSDRFSAERTGGSVSTLTIQRTQQEDSAVYLCASSLATGTGEGYTFGSGTRLTVV.

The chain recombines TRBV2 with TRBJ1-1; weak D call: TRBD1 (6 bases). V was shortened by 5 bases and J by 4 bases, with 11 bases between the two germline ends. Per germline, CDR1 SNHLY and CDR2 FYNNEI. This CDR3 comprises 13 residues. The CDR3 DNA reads TGTGCCAGCAGTAGTCAGGGGCGCACTGAAGCTTTCTTT. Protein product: CASSSQGRTEAFF.

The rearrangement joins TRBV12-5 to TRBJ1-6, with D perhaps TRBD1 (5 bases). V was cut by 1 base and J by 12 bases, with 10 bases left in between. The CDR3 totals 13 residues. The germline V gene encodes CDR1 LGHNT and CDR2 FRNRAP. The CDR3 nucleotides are TGTGCTAGTGGTTTGGAGAGCGGGGGACCCCTCCACTTT. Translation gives CASGLESGGPLHF. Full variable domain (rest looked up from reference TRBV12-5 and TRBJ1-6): DARVTQTPRHKVTEMGQEVTMRCQPILGHNTVFWYRQTMMQGLELLAYFRNRAPLDDSGMPKDRFSAEMPDATLATLKIQPSEPRDSAVYFCASGLESGGPLHFGNGTRLTVT.

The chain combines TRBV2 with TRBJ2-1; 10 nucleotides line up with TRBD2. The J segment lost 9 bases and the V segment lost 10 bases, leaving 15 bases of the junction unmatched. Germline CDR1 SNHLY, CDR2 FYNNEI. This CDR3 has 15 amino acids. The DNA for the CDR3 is TGTGCCACCTCAAGGCGGAGCGGGGGGGCCGGTGAGCAGTTCTTC. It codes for CATSRRSGGAGEQFF. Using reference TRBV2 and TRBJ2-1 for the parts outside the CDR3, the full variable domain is EPEVTQTPSHQVTQMGQEVILRCVPISNHLYFYWYRQILGQKVEFLVSFYNNEISEKSEIFDDQFSVERPDGSNFTLKIRSTKLEDSAMYFCATSRRSGGAGEQFFGPGTRLTVL.

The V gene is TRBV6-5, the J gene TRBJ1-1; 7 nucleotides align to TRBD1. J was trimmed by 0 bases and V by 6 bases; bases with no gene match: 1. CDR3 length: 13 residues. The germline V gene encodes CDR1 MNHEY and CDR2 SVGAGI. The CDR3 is CASSGTVNTEAFF. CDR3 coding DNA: TGTGCCAGCAGCGGGACAGTGAACACTGAAGCTTTCTTT.

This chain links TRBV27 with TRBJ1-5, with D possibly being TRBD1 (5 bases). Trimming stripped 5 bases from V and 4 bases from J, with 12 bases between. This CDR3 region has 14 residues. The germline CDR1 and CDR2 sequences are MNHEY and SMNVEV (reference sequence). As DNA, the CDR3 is TGTGCCAGCAGTCCGGGACTGCCTAATCAGCCCCAGCATTTT. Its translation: CASSPGLPNQPQHF.

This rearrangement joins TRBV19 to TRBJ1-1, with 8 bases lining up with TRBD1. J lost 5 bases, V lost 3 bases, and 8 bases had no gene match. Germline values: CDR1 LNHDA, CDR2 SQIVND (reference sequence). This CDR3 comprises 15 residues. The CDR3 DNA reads TGTGCCAGTAGTATGGGCAGGGGGCGAGGAACTGAAGCTTTCTTT. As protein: CASSMGRGRGTEAFF.

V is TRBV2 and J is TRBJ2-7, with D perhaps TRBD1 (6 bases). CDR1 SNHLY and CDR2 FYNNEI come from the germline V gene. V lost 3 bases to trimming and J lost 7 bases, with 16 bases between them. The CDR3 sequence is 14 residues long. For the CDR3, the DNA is TGTGCCAGCAGTGACGACGGGACAACGGGGGAGCAGTACTTC. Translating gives CASSDDGTTGEQYF.

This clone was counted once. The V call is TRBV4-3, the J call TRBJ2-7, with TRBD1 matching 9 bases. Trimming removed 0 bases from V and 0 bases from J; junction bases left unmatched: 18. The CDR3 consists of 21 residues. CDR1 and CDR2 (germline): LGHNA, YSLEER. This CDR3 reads CASSQETGGDGIMVSSYEQYF. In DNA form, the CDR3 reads TGCGCCAGCAGCCAAGAAACAGGGGGCGATGGTATTATGGTAAGCTCCTACGAGCAGTACTTC.

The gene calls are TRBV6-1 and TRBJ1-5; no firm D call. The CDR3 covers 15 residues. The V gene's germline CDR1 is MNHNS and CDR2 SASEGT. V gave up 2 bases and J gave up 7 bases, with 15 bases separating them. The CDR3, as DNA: TGTGCCAGCAGTGAAAATCAGGAAGCGGGACAGCCCCAGCATTTT. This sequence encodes CASSENQEAGQPQHF.

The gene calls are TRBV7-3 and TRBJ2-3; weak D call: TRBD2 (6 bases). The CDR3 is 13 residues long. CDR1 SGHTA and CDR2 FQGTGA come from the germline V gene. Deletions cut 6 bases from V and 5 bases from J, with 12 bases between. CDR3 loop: CASSLGEEDTQYF. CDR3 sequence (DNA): TGTGCCAGCAGTTTAGGGGAGGAAGATACGCAGTATTTT.

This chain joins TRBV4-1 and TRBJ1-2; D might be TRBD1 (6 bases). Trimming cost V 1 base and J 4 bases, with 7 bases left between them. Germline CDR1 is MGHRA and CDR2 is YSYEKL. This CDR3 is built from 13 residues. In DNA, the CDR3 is TGCGCCAGCAGCCAAGCGACAGGCTATGGCTACACCTTC. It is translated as CASSQATGYGYTF.

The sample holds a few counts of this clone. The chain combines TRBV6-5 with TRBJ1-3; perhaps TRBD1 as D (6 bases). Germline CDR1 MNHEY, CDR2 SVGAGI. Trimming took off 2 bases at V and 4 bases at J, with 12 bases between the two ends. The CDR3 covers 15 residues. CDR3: CASSYDGTSGNTIYF. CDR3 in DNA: TGTGCCAGCAGTTACGACGGGACATCGGGAAACACCATATATTTT.

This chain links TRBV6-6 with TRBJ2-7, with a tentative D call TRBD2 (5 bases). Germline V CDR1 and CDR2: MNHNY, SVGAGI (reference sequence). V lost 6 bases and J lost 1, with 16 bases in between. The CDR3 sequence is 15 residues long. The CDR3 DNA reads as TGTGCCAGCAGCCGAGCGGCGGGTCCGTCCTACGAGCAGTACTTC. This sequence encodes CASSRAAGPSYEQYF.